Listed below are T cell receptor beta chains from one sample, sequenced in a study of blood T cell repertoires in COVID-19. Generated by immunoSEQ multiplex PCR, the TCRdb table keeps only in-frame clones and is missing some. This table holds approximately 200,000 clones, 83% found once. Sample: peripheral blood. The source of these receptors is a woman in her fifties or sixties with acute or convalescent COVID-19. CDR3s include the opening cysteine and the closing phenylalanine or tryptophan. A D gene is named only where the DNA matches it firmly. Part of the rows lack a size; the others show once, few, many or a class for expanded clones.

>.|TRBV30|TRBD2|TRBJ2-5
TGTGCCTGGGTTACTCGGCTAGCGGGAGGTGAGACCCAGTACTTC
CAWVTRLAGGETQYF
>.|TRBV7-8|TRBD1|TRBJ2-7
TGTGCCAGCAGCTTAGTCCGGGACAGGGCCTACGAGCAGTACTTC
CASSLVRDRAYEQYF
>.|TRBV6-5|.|TRBJ1-1
TGTGCCAGCAGTTACCGGGAGGGGAAACCAAACACTGAAGCTTTCTTT
CASSYREGKPNTEAFF
>.|TRBV5-5|TRBD2|TRBJ2-7
TGTGCCAGCAGCTTGGACCGGGGACTAGCCCTTGCCGGGCAGTACTTC
CASSLDRGLALAGQYF
>.|TRBV5-1|.|TRBJ1-1
TGCGCCAGCAGCTCACAAGTAATGAACACTGAAGCTTTCTTT
CASSSQVMNTEAFF
>.|TRBV2|TRBD1|TRBJ2-5
TGTGCCAGCAGAGACAAGCCGGGACAGGGAAGGGAGACCCAGTACTTC
CASRDKPGQGRETQYF
>.|TRBV5-1|TRBD1|TRBJ1-1
TGCGCCAGCAGCTTGGGATTCAGGGGGGAAAAAGCTTTCTTT
CASSLGFRGEKAFF
>.|TRBV6-2/TRBV6-3|TRBD1|TRBJ2-7
TGTGCCAGCAGTTACCCCCCGGGGAGACAGGGCGGCGAGCAGTACTTC
CASSYPPGRQGGEQYF
>.|TRBV2|.|TRBJ1-5
TGTGCCAGCAGAATACAGGGAAAGGGCAATCAGCCCCAGCATTTT
CASRIQGKGNQPQHF
>.|TRBV5-1|TRBD1|TRBJ2-2
TGCGCCAGCAGCCCCATCGGACAGGCCACCGGGGAGCTGTTTTTT
CASSPIGQATGELFF
>.|TRBV28|TRBD2|TRBJ2-1
TGTGCCAGCAGGAGACTAGCGGGAGGTGAGCAGTTCTTC
CASRRLAGGEQFF
>.|TRBV21-1|.|TRBJ1-5
TGTGCCAGCACTACGGGGGGTTGTCAGCCCCAGCATTTT
CASTTGGCQPQHF
>.|TRBV28|.|TRBJ1-2
TGTGCCACTAGTACAGGGAACTATGGCTACACCTTC
CATSTGNYGYTF
>.|TRBV6-5|TRBD2|TRBJ2-5
TGTGCCAGCAGCCCGACTAGCGTCCAGGAGACCCAGTACTTC
CASSPTSVQETQYF
>once|TRBV10-3|.|TRBJ2-1
TGTGCCATCAGTGAGCCGGGGGTCTACAATGAGCAGTTCTTC
CAISEPGVYNEQFF
>.|TRBV6-4|.|TRBJ2-2
TGTGCCAGCAGTGGAGAATTCAACACCGGGGAGCTGTTTTTT
CASSGEFNTGELFF
>.|TRBV3-1/TRBV3-2|TRBD1|TRBJ2-1
TGTGCCAGCAGCCACTTGGGACAGGGAATCGGCAATGAGCAGTTCTTC
CASSHLGQGIGNEQFF
>.|TRBV28|.|TRBJ2-1
TGTGCCAGCAGTTTGCGTAGGAGCTACAATGAGCAGTTCTTC
CASSLRRSYNEQFF
>.|TRBV24-1|.|TRBJ1-4
TGTGCCACCAGTGAGGCAGGGCCAAATGAAAAACTGTTTTTT
CATSEAGPNEKLFF
>.|TRBV7-2|TRBD1|TRBJ2-2
TGTGCCAGCAGCGCGGACAGGCTCACCGGGGAGCTGTTTTTT
CASSADRLTGELFF
>.|TRBV2|.|TRBJ2-1
TGTGCCAGCAAAAACAGAATCTACAATGAGCAGTTCTTC
CASKNRIYNEQFF
>.|TRBV2|.|TRBJ1-2
TGTGCCAGCAGTACTGACAGTAACTATGGCTACACCTTC
CASSTDSNYGYTF
>.|TRBV7-9|.|TRBJ2-1
TGTGCCAGCAGCTTCGGTAGCGGACAGCAGTTCTTC
CASSFGSGQQFF
>.|TRBV27|TRBD2|TRBJ2-5
TGTGCCAGCGGGGGACTAGCGCTCCAAGAGACCCAGTACTTC
CASGGLALQETQYF
>.|TRBV7-9|.|TRBJ2-7
TGTGCCAGCAACAACGGAGGCTCCTACGAGCAGTACTTC
CASNNGGSYEQYF
>.|TRBV6-5|TRBD1|TRBJ2-2
TGTGCCAGCAGTCGTGGGACAGGGGGCGGGGAGCTGTTTTTT
CASSRGTGGGELFF
>.|TRBV5-4|.|TRBJ2-7
TGTGCCAGCAGCTTTCCTACTTCCTACGAGCAGTACTTC
CASSFPTSYEQYF
>.|TRBV4-3|TRBD2|TRBJ2-1
TGCGCCAGCAGCCAAGTTCTAGCGGGGGGATCAGATGAGCAGTTCTTC
CASSQVLAGGSDEQFF
>.|TRBV12-3/TRBV12-4|TRBD1|TRBJ1-5
TGTGCCAGCAACCGGGACAGGGATCAGCCCCAGCATTTT
CASNRDRDQPQHF
>.|TRBV28|.|TRBJ1-4
TGTGCCAGCAGTTTATGGCGTGAAAAACTGTTTTTT
CASSLWREKLFF
>once|TRBV4-2|.|TRBJ2-1
TGTGCCAGCAGCCAAGAAGGTACTAGTGATTACAATGAGCAGTTCTTC
CASSQEGTSDYNEQFF
>.|TRBV23-1|.|TRBJ1-4
TGCGCCAGCAGTAAACACCACAGGACCCCTTATGCAACTAATGAAAAACTGTTTTTT
CASSKHHRTPYATNEKLFF
>.|TRBV5-1|TRBD1|TRBJ2-3
TGCGCCAGCAGCTCGCAGGGGGCAATCCCAGATACGCAGTATTTT
CASSSQGAIPDTQYF
>.|TRBV3-1/TRBV3-2|TRBD2|TRBJ2-3
TGTGCCAGCAGCCAAGATAGTAGACTAGCGGGAAGCACAGATACGCAGTATTTT
CASSQDSRLAGSTDTQYF
>.|TRBV24-1|TRBD1|TRBJ1-2
TGTGCCACCAGTGACACTAGACAGGGGATTAACTATGGCTACACCTTC
CATSDTRQGINYGYTF
>.|TRBV27|.|TRBJ2-1
TGTGCCAGCAGTCCAGGACTCCACAATGAGCAGTTCTTC
CASSPGLHNEQFF
>.|TRBV3-1/TRBV3-2|TRBD2|TRBJ2-1
TGTGCCAGCAGCCCAAAGCTAGCGGGAGTTCGGGGTAATGAGCAGTTCTTC
CASSPKLAGVRGNEQFF
>once|TRBV7-8|TRBD1|TRBJ1-5
TGTGCCAGCAGCTTATACAGGGGGCTTCAGCCCCAGCATTTT
CASSLYRGLQPQHF
>.|TRBV19|.|TRBJ1-4
TGTGCCAGTAGTTTTTCAGGGTCAGCCCAAAAACTGTTTTTT
CASSFSGSAQKLFF
>.|TRBV27|TRBD2|TRBJ2-1
TGTGCCAGCAGTGCCGGGACTAGCGGGATGGTCGGCTACAATGAGCAGTTCTTC
CASSAGTSGMVGYNEQFF
>.|TRBV3-1/TRBV3-2|.|TRBJ1-6
TGTGCCAGCAGCCAGTGGACAGAATATTCACCCCTCCACTTT
CASSQWTEYSPLHF
>.|TRBV7-9|.|TRBJ1-1
TGTGCCAGCAGCTTAGGAGGTCACAACACTGAAGCTTTCTTT
CASSLGGHNTEAFF
>.|TRBV5-1|.|TRBJ2-7
TGCGCCAGCAATTCCCTAGCCGGCACGGGTTACGAGCAGTACTTC
CASNSLAGTGYEQYF
>.|TRBV11-2|.|TRBJ1-2
TGTGCCAGCAGCTTAGTGAGTGACCCCAGGGGCTCGGATGGCTACACCTTC
CASSLVSDPRGSDGYTF
>many|TRBV27|TRBD1|TRBJ2-5
TGTGCCAGCAGTGACCGGGACAGTCAAGAGACCCAGTACTTC
CASSDRDSQETQYF
>few|TRBV3-1/TRBV3-2|.|TRBJ1-3
TGTGCCAGCAGCCAACGCGCGGGCGCCCGCTCCGACGGATGGAACACCATATATTTT
CASSQRAGARSDGWNTIYF
>.|TRBV5-6|TRBD1|TRBJ2-3
TGTGCCAGCAGCCTTCGACAGGGCCGCACAGATACGCAGTATTTT
CASSLRQGRTDTQYF
>.|TRBV5-1|TRBD2|TRBJ2-1
TGCGCCAGCAGCGATGCTGGCGGGGGGTCGTGGAATGAGCAGTTCTTC
CASSDAGGGSWNEQFF
>.|TRBV7-3|.|TRBJ2-2
TGTGCCAGCAGCTTAAACTCTAACACCGGGGAGCTGTTTTTT
CASSLNSNTGELFF
>.|TRBV5-1|.|TRBJ2-2
TGCGCCAGCAGCTCGTCCCCCGGGGAGCTGTTTTTT
CASSSSPGELFF
>.|TRBV4-2|TRBD2|TRBJ2-4
TGTGCCAGCAGCCCTACAGGGACTAGCGGGAGACTGGGTCAGTACTTC
CASSPTGTSGRLGQYF
>.|TRBV6-1|TRBD1|TRBJ2-7
TGTGCCAGCAGTGAAGCGGGACAGGGTAACGAGCAGTACTTC
CASSEAGQGNEQYF
>once|TRBV27|.|TRBJ2-2
TGTGCCACCGCGGCAGGAGGACCCACCGGGGAGCTGTTTTTT
CATAAGGPTGELFF